The 9 T cell receptor beta chains below come from one sample, sequenced in a study of glioma-infiltrating T cells after dendritic cell vaccination. Profiling relied on immunoSEQ multiplex PCR, and the TCRdb table lists in-frame clones only, not all of them. The repertoire holds over 75,000 clones, with roughly four fifths as singletons. Documented time point: after dendritic cell vaccination, including at tumor progression/relapse. The sample consisted of blood, taken after dendritic cell vaccination. These receptors all come from a human donor with glioblastoma.

J is TRBJ2-3 and V is TRBV7-2; TRBD2 matches at 7 bases. Trimming took 1 base from V and 6 from J; bases not matched to a gene: 4. The CDR3 contains 14 residues. Germline CDR1 SGHTA, CDR2 FQGNSA. The CDR3 region is CASSLGLAVDTQYF. In DNA form, the CDR3 reads TGTGCCAGCAGCTTAGGACTAGCCGTGGATACGCAGTATTTT.

This chain connects TRBV19 to TRBJ1-1; D remains ambiguous. Between the trimmed V and J ends, which lost 5 bases and 0 bases, there was a span of 7 bases. Germline assignment: CDR1 LNHDA and CDR2 SQIVND (reference sequence). The CDR3 contains 13 residues. CDR3 DNA sequence: TGTGCCAGTAGTCTGGCGGTGAACACTGAAGCTTTCTTT. Amino acids: CASSLAVNTEAFF.

This clone was seen more than once but under ten times. The genes are TRBV2 and TRBJ2-7; D unclear. The V and J ends lost 8 bases and 2 bases respectively, with 4 bases between them. Germline V gene lookup returns CDR1 SNHLY and CDR2 FYNNEI. The CDR3 has 10 residues. For the CDR3, the DNA is TGTGCCAGCGAGGCCTACGAGCAGTACGTC. Translating it yields CASEAYEQYV.

V and J are TRBV25-1 and TRBJ1-4; D is possibly TRBD1 (5 bases). The CDR3 runs to 14 residues. From germline, CDR1 is MGHDK and CDR2 SYGVNS. V was cut by 5 bases and J by 7 bases, with 14 bases left in between. The CDR3: CASSLSGTPEKLFF. CDR3 bases: TGTGCCAGCAGTCTCAGCGGGACTCCTGAAAAACTGTTTTTT.

This clone was detected many times. V usage is TRBV7-9 and J usage is TRBJ2-2; D may be TRBD1 (7 bases). Deletions cut 8 bases from V and 5 bases from J, with 15 bases between. Germline CDR1 is SEHNR and CDR2 is FQNEAQ (reference sequence). This CDR3 contains 14 residues. The DNA for the CDR3 is TGTGCCAGCCCCAGGGGGGCCCGGACCGGGGAGCTGTTTTTT. This gives the protein CASPRGARTGELFF.

The chain has TRBV6-6 and TRBJ2-2; D perhaps matches TRBD1 (5 bases). The CDR3 spans 14 residues. Per germline, CDR1 MNHNY and CDR2 SVGAGI (reference sequence). V gave up 2 bases and J gave up 1 base, with 5 bases separating them. This CDR3 reads CASSYDRNTGELFF. CDR3 sequence (DNA): TGTGCCAGCAGTTACGACAGGAACACCGGGGAGCTGTTTTTT.

The V call is TRBV11-2, the J call TRBJ2-2; TRBD2 matches at 9 bases. Trimming at V came to 1 base and at J to 6 bases, leaving 6 bases not matched to a gene. Germline-derived CDR1 and CDR2 are SGHAT and FQNNGV. This CDR3 region has 16 residues. DNA of the CDR3: TGTGCCAGCAGCTTAGTAGGCCTAGCGGGACCCGGGGAGCTGTTTTTT. Its translation: CASSLVGLAGPGELFF.

The chain uses TRBV27 and TRBJ2-2; D is perhaps TRBD1 (5 bases). The CDR3 is 13 amino acids. Germline CDR1 and CDR2: MNHEY and SMNVEV (reference sequence). With 5 bases removed from V and 3 bases from J, the gap between germline ends came to 7 bases. The CDR3 DNA reads as TGTGCCAGCAGTCGACAGTACACCGGGGAGCTGTTTTTT. Amino acid sequence: CASSRQYTGELFF.

Written as DNA, the CDR3 is TGCGCCAGCAGCTTGGCTAGCGGGAGTGGATATACGCAGTATTTT. It specifies CASSLASGSGYTQYF. The chain uses TRBV5-1 and TRBJ2-3, with 10 bases fitting TRBD2. V trimming: 0 bases; J trimming: 7 bases; junction bases outside the gene matches: 5. Germline V CDR1 and CDR2: SGHRS, YFSETQ. CDR3 length: 15 amino acids.